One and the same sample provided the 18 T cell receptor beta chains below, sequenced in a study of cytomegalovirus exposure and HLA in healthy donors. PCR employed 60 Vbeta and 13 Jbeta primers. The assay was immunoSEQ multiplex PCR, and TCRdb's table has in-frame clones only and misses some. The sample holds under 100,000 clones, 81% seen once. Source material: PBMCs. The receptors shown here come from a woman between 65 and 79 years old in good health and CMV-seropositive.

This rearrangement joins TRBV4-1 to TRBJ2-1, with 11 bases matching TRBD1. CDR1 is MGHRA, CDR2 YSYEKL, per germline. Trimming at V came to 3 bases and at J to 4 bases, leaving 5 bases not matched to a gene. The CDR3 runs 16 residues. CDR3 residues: CASSHEDRGLYNEQFF. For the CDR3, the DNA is TGCGCCAGCAGCCATGAGGACAGGGGGCTATACAATGAGCAGTTCTTC.

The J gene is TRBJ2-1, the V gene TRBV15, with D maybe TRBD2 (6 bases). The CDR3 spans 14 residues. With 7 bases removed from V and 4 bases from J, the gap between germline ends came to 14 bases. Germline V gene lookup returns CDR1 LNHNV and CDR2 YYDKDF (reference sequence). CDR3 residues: CATTPEGRYNEQFF. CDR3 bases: TGTGCCACCACCCCGGAGGGCAGGTACAATGAGCAGTTCTTC.

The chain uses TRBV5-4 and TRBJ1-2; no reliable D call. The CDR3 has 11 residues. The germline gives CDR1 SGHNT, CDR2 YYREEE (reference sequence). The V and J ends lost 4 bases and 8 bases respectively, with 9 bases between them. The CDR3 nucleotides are TGTGCCAGCAGCAGTTCGGGGGGCTACACCTTC. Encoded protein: CASSSSGGYTF.

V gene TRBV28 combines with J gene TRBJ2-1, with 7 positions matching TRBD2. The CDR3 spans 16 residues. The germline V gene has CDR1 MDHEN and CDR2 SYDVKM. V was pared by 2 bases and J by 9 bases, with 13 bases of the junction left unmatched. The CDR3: CASSLGGSGRAGEQFF. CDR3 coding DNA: TGTGCCAGCAGTTTAGGCGGGAGTGGGCGGGCGGGTGAGCAGTTCTTC.

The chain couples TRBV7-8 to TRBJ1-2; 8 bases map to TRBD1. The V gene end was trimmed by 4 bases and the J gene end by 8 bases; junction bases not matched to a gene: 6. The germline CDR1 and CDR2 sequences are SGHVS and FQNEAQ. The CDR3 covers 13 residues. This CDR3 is CASSSTGVSGYTF. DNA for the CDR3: TGTGCCAGCAGCTCGACAGGGGTGAGCGGCTACACCTTC.

Here the CDR3 reads CAWSPQRGKQNSPLHF. The CDR3 nucleotides are TGTGCCTGGAGTCCACAAAGGGGCAAGCAGAATTCACCCCTCCACTTT. This chain uses TRBV30 with TRBJ1-6; TRBD1 might be the D (5 bases). The CDR3 has 16 amino acids. The germline V gene encodes CDR1 GTSNPN and CDR2 SVGIG (reference sequence). Trimming left V 2 bases short and J 7 bases short, with 18 bases between.

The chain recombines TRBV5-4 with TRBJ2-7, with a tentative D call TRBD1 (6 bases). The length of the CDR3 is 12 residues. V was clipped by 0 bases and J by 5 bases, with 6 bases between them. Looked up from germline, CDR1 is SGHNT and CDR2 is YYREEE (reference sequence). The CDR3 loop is CASSLDRDEQYF. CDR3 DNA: TGTGCCAGCAGCTTGGACAGGGACGAGCAGTACTTC.

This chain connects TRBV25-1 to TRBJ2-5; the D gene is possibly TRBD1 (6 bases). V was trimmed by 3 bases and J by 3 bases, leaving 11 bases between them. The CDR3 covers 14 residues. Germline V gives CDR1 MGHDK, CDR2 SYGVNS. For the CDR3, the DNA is TGTGCCAGCAGTGAGGGGGCAGGGGAAGAGACCCAGTACTTC. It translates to CASSEGAGEETQYF.

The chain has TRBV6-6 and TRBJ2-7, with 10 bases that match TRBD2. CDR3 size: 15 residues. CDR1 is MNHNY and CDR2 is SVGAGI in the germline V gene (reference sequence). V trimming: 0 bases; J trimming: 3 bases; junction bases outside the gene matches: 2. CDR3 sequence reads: CASSYSSSGSYEQYF. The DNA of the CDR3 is TGTGCCAGCAGTTACTCCTCTAGCGGGAGCTACGAGCAGTACTTC.

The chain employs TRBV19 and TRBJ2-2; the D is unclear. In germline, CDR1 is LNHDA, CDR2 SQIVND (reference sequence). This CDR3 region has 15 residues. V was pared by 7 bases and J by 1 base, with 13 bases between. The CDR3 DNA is TGTGCCAGTACCATCTTGGCAGGGAACACCGGGGAGCTGTTTTTT. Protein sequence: CASTILAGNTGELFF.

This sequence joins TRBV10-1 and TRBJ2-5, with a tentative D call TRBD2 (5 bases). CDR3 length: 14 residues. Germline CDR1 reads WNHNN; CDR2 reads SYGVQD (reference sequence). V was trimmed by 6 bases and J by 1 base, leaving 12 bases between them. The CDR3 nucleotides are TGCGCCAGCAGCGCCGGAGGTAGCCAAGAGACCCAGTACTTC. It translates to CASSAGGSQETQYF.

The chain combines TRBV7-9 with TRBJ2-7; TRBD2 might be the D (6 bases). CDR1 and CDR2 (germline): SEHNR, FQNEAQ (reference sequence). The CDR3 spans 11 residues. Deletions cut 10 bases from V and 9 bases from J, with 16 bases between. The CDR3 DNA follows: TGTGCCAATCACGGGGGAGTATCGCAGTACTTC. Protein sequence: CANHGGVSQYF.

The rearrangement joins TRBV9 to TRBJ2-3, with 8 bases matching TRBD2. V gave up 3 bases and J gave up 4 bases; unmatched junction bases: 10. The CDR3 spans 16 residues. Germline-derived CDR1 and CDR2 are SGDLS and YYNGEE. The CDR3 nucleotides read TGTGCCAGCAGCGCAGCCGGGGGGGCACCCGCAGATACGCAGTATTTT. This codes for CASSAAGGAPADTQYF.

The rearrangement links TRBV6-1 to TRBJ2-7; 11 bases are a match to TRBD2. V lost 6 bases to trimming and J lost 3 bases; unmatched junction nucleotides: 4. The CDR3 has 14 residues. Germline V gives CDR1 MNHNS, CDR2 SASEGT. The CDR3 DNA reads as TGTGCCAGCAGGAAACTAGCGGGAGACTACGAGCAGTACTTC. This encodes CASRKLAGDYEQYF.

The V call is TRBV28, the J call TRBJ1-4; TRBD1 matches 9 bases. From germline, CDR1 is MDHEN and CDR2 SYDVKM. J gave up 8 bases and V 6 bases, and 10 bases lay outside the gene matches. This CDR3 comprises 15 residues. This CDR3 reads CASRARDRVREKLFF. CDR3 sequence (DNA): TGTGCCAGCAGAGCTAGGGACAGGGTAAGGGAAAAACTGTTTTTT.

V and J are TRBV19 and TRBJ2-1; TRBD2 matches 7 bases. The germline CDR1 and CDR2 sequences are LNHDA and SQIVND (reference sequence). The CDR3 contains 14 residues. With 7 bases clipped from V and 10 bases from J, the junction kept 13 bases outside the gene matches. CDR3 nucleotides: TGTGCCAGTACAGGACTAGTAGGAGGGGAGGAGCAGTTCTTC. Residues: CASTGLVGGEEQFF.

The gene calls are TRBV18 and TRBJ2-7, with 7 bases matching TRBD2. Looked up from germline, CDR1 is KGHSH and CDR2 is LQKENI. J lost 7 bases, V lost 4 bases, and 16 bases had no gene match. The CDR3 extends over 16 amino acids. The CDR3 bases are TGTGCCAGCTCACTCTACTCTAGCGGTGCCTTGGGGGAGCAGTACTTC. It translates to CASSLYSSGALGEQYF.

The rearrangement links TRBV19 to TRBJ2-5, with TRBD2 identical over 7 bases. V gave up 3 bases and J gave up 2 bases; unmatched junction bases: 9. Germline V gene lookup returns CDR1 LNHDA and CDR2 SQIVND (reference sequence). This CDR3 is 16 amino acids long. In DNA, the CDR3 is TGTGCCAGTAGTATCGGTAGGCTAGCGGCACAAGAGACCCAGTACTTC. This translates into CASSIGRLAAQETQYF.